The clone carrying this T cell receptor (beta chain) came up once. Its antigen is currently unknown. The data belong to a study of cytomegalovirus exposure and HLA in healthy donors. Study results and limitations: Most subjects' HLA-A and HLA-B alleles were reportedly predicted from TCR beta sequences.

Germline CDR1 is MNHNY and CDR2 is SVGAGI (reference sequence). V gave up 5 bases and J gave up 1 base, with 11 bases separating them. The CDR3 is 15 amino acids. PCR involved 60 Vbeta and 13 Jbeta primers. Some clones are missing from TCRdb's copy, which holds only in-frame ones; the method was immunoSEQ multiplex PCR. The sample gives 150,000 to 200,000 clones, roughly three quarters of which show up once; around 1.5% is in the top ten. Sequencing was done on a sample of PBMCs. The chain carries TRBV6-6 and TRBJ1-4, with a weak D call TRBD1 (5 bases). The receptor's source is a woman between 45 and 60 years old in good health and CMV-seronegative. The CDR3 region is CASSPRTQTNEKLFF. The CDR3 DNA follows: TGTGCCAGCAGTCCCCGGACACAAACTAATGAAAAACTGTTTTTT.